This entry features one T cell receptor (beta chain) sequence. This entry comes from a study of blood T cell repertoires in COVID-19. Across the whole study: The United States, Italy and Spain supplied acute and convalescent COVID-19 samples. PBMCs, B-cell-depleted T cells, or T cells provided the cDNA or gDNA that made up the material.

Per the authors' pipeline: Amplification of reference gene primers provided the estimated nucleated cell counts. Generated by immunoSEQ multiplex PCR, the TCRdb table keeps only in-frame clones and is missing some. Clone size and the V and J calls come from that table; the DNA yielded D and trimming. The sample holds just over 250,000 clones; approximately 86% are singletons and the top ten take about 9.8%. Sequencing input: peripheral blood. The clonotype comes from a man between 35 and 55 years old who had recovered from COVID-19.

Here the CDR3 reads CASTERGSYNSPLHF. For the CDR3, the DNA is TGTGCCAGCACCGAGCGGGGTTCCTATAATTCACCCCTCCACTTT. V is TRBV27 and J is TRBJ1-6; D ambiguous. CDR1 MNHEY and CDR2 SMNVEV come from the germline V gene (reference sequence). The CDR3 runs to 15 residues. V lost 7 bases to trimming and J lost 1 base, with 11 bases between them.